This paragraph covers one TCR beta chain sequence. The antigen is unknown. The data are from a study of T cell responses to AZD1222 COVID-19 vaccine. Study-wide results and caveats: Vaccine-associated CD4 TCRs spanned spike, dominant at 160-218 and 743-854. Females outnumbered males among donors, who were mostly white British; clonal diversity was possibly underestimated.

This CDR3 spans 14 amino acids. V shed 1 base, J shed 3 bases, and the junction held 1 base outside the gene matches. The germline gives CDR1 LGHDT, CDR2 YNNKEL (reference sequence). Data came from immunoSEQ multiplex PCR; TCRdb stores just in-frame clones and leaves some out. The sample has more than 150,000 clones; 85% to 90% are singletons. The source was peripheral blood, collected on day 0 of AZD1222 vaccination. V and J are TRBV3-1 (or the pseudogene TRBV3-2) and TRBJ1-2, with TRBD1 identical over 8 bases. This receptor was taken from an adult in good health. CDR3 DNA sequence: TGTGCCAGCAGCCAAGGGACAGGGCACTATGGCTACACCTTC. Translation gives CASSQGTGHYGYTF.